This T cell receptor (beta chain) emerged from a study of blood T cells in healthy people across ages. Study outcomes and limitations: Roughly linear age-related decline in beta diversity appeared, significant by age approximately 40.

Notes on this clonotype: Antigen specificity is unknown.

Then a second PCR, running about 6 to 12 cycles, was carried out with a sample-barcoded 5' primer and a J-beta primer mix. MiXCR, run by TCRdb on the 5' RACE reads, gives a single entry per CDR3 protein. Among 730,000 or so distinct CDR3 sequences listed, approximately 40% were seen once. The CDR3 has 11 residues. Germline V CDR1 and CDR2: ENHRY, SYGVKD. Trimming cost V 4 bases and J 5 bases, with 6 bases left between them. This TCR came from an elderly man in good health. The source material was blood. The chain joins TRBV10-3 to TRBJ2-7; no firm D call. CDR3 residues: CAISGFDEQYF. The CDR3 DNA follows: TGTGCCATCAGTGGGTTCGACGAGCAGTACTTC.